The source of this T cell receptor (beta chain) is a study of cytomegalovirus exposure and HLA in healthy donors. Study results and caveats: V segments that were indistinguishable, TRBV6-2 and TRBV6-3 among them, were omitted from analysis. Previous analysis showed most TCR beta V segments were productive about 90% or about 30% of the time.

The length of the CDR3 is 16 residues. CDR1 and CDR2 from the germline V gene are SGHVS and FQNEAQ. V trimming: 1 base; J trimming: 0 bases; junction bases outside the gene matches: 5. Points on this clone: Its target is unknown.

The PCR employed 60 Vbeta primers together with 13 Jbeta primers. The assay was immunoSEQ multiplex PCR, and TCRdb's table has in-frame clones only and misses some. The sample consists of tens of thousands of clones, 77% of them appearing once. Sequencing input: PBMCs. The source is a man in his thirties or forties in good health and CMV-seronegative. V is TRBV7-8 and J is TRBJ1-1; 7 nucleotides line up with TRBD1. The CDR3 protein is CASSLEQGTLNTEAFF. The CDR3, as DNA: TGTGCCAGCAGCTTAGAACAGGGGACATTGAACACTGAAGCTTTCTTT.